This T cell receptor (beta chain) originates from a study of T cells after yellow fever vaccination. Study-wide results and caveats: Booster samples showed a return of most primary-vaccination clones (around 96% CD4, approximately 90% CD8).

This clonotype has a handful of counts. Its target is unknown. The CDR3 contains 15 residues. The germline V gene encodes CDR1 MGHDK and CDR2 SYGVNS. V gave up 7 bases and J gave up 5 bases; unmatched junction bases: 11. Via MiXCR, TCRdb re-called the 5' RACE reads, giving one row per CDR3 protein. The profile shows approximately 610,000 distinct CDR3 sequences, about a sixth of them singletons. The sequences come from PBMCs, collected 4 to 5 days after the first yellow fever vaccination. The sequence derives from a young man who received the YFV17D yellow fever vaccine. The chain links TRBV25-1 to TRBJ1-1; 9 bases are a match to TRBD1. The CDR3 spells CASTGTGFMGTEAFF. In DNA, the CDR3 is TGTGCCAGCACCGGGACAGGGTTCATGGGTACTGAAGCTTTCTTT.